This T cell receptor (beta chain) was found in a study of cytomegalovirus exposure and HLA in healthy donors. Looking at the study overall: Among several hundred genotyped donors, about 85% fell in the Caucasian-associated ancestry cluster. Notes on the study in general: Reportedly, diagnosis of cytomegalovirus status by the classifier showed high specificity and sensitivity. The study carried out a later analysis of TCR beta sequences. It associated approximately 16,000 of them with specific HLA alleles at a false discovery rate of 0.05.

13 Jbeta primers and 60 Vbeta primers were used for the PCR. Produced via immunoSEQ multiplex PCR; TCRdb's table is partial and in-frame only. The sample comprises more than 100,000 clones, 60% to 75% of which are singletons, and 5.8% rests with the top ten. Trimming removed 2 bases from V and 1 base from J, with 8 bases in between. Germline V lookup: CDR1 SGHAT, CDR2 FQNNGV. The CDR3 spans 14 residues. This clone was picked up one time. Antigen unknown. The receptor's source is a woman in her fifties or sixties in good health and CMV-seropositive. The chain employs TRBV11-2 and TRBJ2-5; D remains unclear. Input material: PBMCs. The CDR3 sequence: CASSLTRTQETQYF. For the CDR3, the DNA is TGTGCCAGCAGCTTAACCAGAACCCAAGAGACCCAGTACTTC.